This TCR beta chain was sequenced in a study of blood T cell repertoires in COVID-19. Data came from immunoSEQ multiplex PCR; TCRdb stores just in-frame clones and leaves some out. Here the sample spans around 450,000 clones, roughly nine tenths being singletons. The CDR3 is made up of 14 amino acids. V dropped 4 bases and J dropped 5 bases, with 12 bases sitting between them. The germline CDR1 and CDR2 sequences are SGHNT and YYREEE (reference sequence). Cohorts were assigned according to the clinical history that participants reported. The sequence came from a woman between 18 and 29 years old with acute COVID-19. Specimen: PBMCs or T cells enriched from blood (not recorded which). J is TRBJ1-4 and V is TRBV5-4, with D uncertain. The CDR3 nucleotides read TGTGCCAGCAGCCCCGGGATGGAAAATGAAAAACTGTTTTTT. It encodes CASSPGMENEKLFF.